The 28 T cell receptor beta chains below come from one sample, sequenced in a study of prognosis after radiotherapy for stage I lung cancer. TCR beta CDR3 was amplified from genomic DNA by two-round multiplex PCR. Specific primers for each TRBV and TRBJ gene were what first-round PCR used. Via MiXCR, TCRdb re-called the multiplex PCR reads, giving one row per CDR3 protein. The profile covers around 30,000 distinct CDR3 sequences, with 25% to 40% appearing a single time and 30% to 40% taken by the ten largest. Material: PBMCs, obtained before or after stereotactic body radiation therapy (not recorded which). Receptors originate from a donor over 45 with non-small cell lung cancer.

In the case of this clonotype: A junction end diverges from the germline sequence, so it may reflect a read error. The genes are TRBV9 and TRBJ2-2; TRBD1 might be the D (5 bases). The CDR3 has 15 amino acids. Germline CDR1 and CDR2: SGDLS and YYNGEE. CDR3 nucleotide sequence: TGTTCCAGCAGCGTAGGCAGGGATGGGTTCTGGGAGCTGTTTTTT. Its translation: CSSSVGRDGFWELFF.

This clonotype was seen more than once but under ten times. In nucleotides, the CDR3 is TGTGCCAGCAGTTCAATTCCAGGACTAGCGGGAGTCACCGGGGAGCTGTTTTTT. Its translation: CASSSIPGLAGVTGELFF. The chain combines TRBV27 with TRBJ2-2, with 13 bases fitting TRBD2. This CDR3 spans 18 amino acids. Germline lookup yields CDR1 MNHEY and CDR2 SMNVEV (reference sequence). The ends lost 4 bases at V and 4 bases at J; junction bases unmatched: 9.

This clonotype has a count of ten or more. J is TRBJ2-3 and V is TRBV9, with TRBD2 matching over 7 bases. V was pared by 0 bases and J by 4 bases, with 2 bases of the junction left unmatched. This CDR3 region has 14 residues. Germline lookup yields CDR1 SGDLS and CDR2 YYNGEE. CDR3 amino acids: CASSVGGRADTQYF. CDR3 sequence (DNA): TGTGCCAGCAGCGTAGGTGGGAGGGCAGATACGCAGTATTTT.

Ten or more counts support this clonotype. The chain couples TRBV20-1 to TRBJ1-2; a possible D gene is TRBD1 (5 bases). V was shortened by 4 bases and J by 6 bases, with 15 bases between the two germline ends. The CDR3 length is 13 residues. CDR1 is DFQATT, CDR2 SNEGSKA, per germline (reference sequence). Here the CDR3 DNA reads TGCAGTGCTACCACTACGGGGGGTAATGGCTACACCTTC. Translation: CSATTTGGNGYTF.

This clonotype was counted many times. The genes are TRBV5-1 and TRBJ2-5; 10 bases are a match to TRBD1. There are 14 residues in the CDR3. The V gene's germline CDR1 is SGHRS and CDR2 YFSETQ. The trim removed 6 bases at V and 5 bases at J, leaving 7 bases unmatched. The CDR3 region has the DNA TGCGCCAGCACCCTGACAGGGGGCGGGGAGACCCAGTACTTC. It codes for CASTLTGGGETQYF.

Concerning this clonotype itself: A read error is likely, as this CDR3 ends without the conserved phenylalanine or tryptophan. The chain has TRBV6-1 and TRBJ2-7; D not certain. Germline lookup yields CDR1 MNHNS and CDR2 SASEGT. V was shortened by 2 bases and J by 3 bases, with 5 bases between the two germline ends. The CDR3 consists of 12 residues. The CDR3 reads CASSELVYEQYL. In nucleotides, the CDR3 is TGTGCCAGCAGTGAATTGGTCTACGAGCAGTACCTC.

On this clonotype itself: A much bigger clone sits one base away, suggesting this may be a read error. The V and J genes are TRBV6-2 or TRBV6-3 and TRBJ1-4, with 9 bases identical to TRBD1. Germline V gives CDR1 MNHEY, CDR2 SVGEGT. The CDR3 sequence is 14 residues long. The CDR3 loop is CARSYRGPDEKLFF. The CDR3, as DNA: TGTGCCAGGAGTTACAGGGGGCCTGATGAAAAACTGTTTTTT.

In the case of this clonotype: At one boundary the junction diverges from the germline segment, which might be a read error. The V and J genes are TRBV6-1 and TRBJ1-6; no clear D gene. The CDR3 totals 12 residues. Germline CDR1 MNHNS, CDR2 SASEGT. CDR3 amino acids: CANSPPLGTLHF. CDR3 nucleotides: TGTGCCAACAGTCCCCCCTTGGGTACCCTCCACTTT.

There are many counts of this clonotype. J is TRBJ2-1 and V is TRBV5-6, with 8 bases matching TRBD2. V was clipped by 4 bases and J by 5 bases; unmatched bases: 5. Germline lookup yields CDR1 SGHDT and CDR2 YYEEEE. This CDR3 has 14 residues. The DNA of the CDR3 is TGTGCCAGCAGCATTAGCGGGAATGACAATGAGCAGTTCTTC. The encoded protein is CASSISGNDNEQFF.

On this clonotype itself: A much larger clone sits a single nucleotide away, making a read error possible. This chain joins TRBV19 and TRBJ2-1; D not resolved. Germline CDR1 is LNHDA and CDR2 is SQIVND (reference sequence). Trimming removed 4 bases at V and 8 bases at J, with 12 bases between. This CDR3 contains 13 residues. CDR3 amino acids: CASSKKFRDEQFF. The CDR3 DNA sequence: TGTGCCAGTAGTAAAAAGTTTCGGGATGAGCAGTTCTTC.

Notes on this clonotype: A clone one base away is much larger, so this may be a read error. The chain has TRBV20-1 and TRBJ1-1; perhaps TRBD1 as D (5 bases). V was trimmed by 6 bases and J by 1 base, leaving 12 bases between them. The germline V gene has CDR1 DFQATT and CDR2 SNEGSKA (reference sequence). The CDR3 runs 13 residues. Written as DNA, the CDR3 is TGCAGTGCAATCTTGGGGGGGAACACTGAAGCTTTCTTT. Protein product: CSAILGGNTEAFF.

This clonotype came up many times. This sequence joins TRBV10-3 and TRBJ2-7; D is uncertain. The germline V and J ends were trimmed by 4 bases and 3 bases, with 13 bases remaining between them. Germline values: CDR1 ENHRY, CDR2 SYGVKD. This CDR3 region has 14 residues. CDR3 sequence reads: CAISADGSRYEQYF. The CDR3 bases are TGTGCCATCAGTGCGGACGGTAGCCGCTACGAGCAGTACTTC.

This clonotype was seen a single time. At one boundary the junction diverges from the germline segment, which might be a read error. CDR3 protein: CASSSTGKGYGYTF. CDR3 nucleotides: TGTGCCAGCAGTTCAACGGGAAAGGGGTATGGATACACCTTC. The gene calls are TRBV28 and TRBJ1-2; maybe TRBD1 (5 bases). This CDR3 contains 14 residues. Germline CDR1 MDHEN, CDR2 SYDVKM.

This clonotype was seen at least ten times. CDR3 residues: CASRPSFTDRNGYTF. DNA for the CDR3: TGTGCCAGCAGGCCCAGTTTTACGGACAGGAACGGCTACACCTTC. The chain recombines TRBV27 with TRBJ1-2; 7 bases match TRBD1. The V segment lost 6 bases and the J segment 8 bases; nucleotides outside the gene matches: 15. Germline V CDR1 and CDR2: MNHEY, SMNVEV (reference sequence). The CDR3 has 15 residues.

A remark on this clonotype: Just one base apart from a much larger clone, this may be a read error. This chain joins TRBV12-3 or TRBV12-4 and TRBJ2-4, with TRBD1 as a possible D gene (6 bases). CDR3 size: 12 residues. V was shortened by 7 bases and J by 15 bases, with 19 bases between the two germline ends. Here the CDR3 reads CASIPVGTHRYF. Here the CDR3 DNA reads TGTGCCAGCATCCCCGTTGGGACACACCGGTACTTC.

This rearrangement joins TRBV6-1 to TRBJ2-2; the D is unclear. Per the germline V gene, CDR1 is MNHNS and CDR2 is SASEGT. With 4 bases removed from V and 0 bases from J, the gap between germline ends came to 3 bases. The CDR3 has 13 residues. CDR3 in amino acids: CASSGSNTGELFF. The CDR3 nucleotides are TGTGCCAGCAGTGGGTCGAACACCGGGGAGCTGTTTTTT.

In the case of this clonotype: At one end, the junction sequence differs from germline, possibly due to a read error. The rearrangement joins TRBV28 to TRBJ1-6; possible D gene TRBD1, 6 bases. The CDR3 is made up of 15 amino acids. The germline V gene encodes CDR1 MDHEN and CDR2 SYDVKM. The CDR3 protein is CACRKWGPLGSPLHF. The CDR3 DNA follows: TGTGCCTGCAGGAAGTGGGGGCCTTTAGGATCACCCCTCCACTTT.

Points on this clonotype: This may arise from a read error, as a much more abundant clone is one base away. The chain uses TRBV29-1 and TRBJ2-2; no reliable D call. Trimming removed 7 bases from V and 3 bases from J, with 12 bases in between. The CDR3 extends over 13 amino acids. CDR1 is SQVTM, CDR2 ANQGSEA, per germline. CDR3 sequence: CSAHSGYTGELFF. CDR3 nucleotides: TGCAGCGCCCATTCAGGCTACACCGGGGAGCTGTTTTTT.

This clonotype showed up many times. The chain joins TRBV27 to TRBJ1-6; D may be TRBD1 (6 bases). The CDR3 loop spans 15 amino acids. The germline CDR1 and CDR2 sequences are MNHEY and SMNVEV (reference sequence). The V gene lost 0 bases and the J gene lost 7 bases, with 10 bases spanning the gap. The CDR3 sequence: CASSLSGTPNSPLHF. The DNA for the CDR3 is TGTGCCAGCAGTTTATCTGGGACACCAAATTCACCCCTCCACTTT.

The chain couples TRBV6-1 to TRBJ2-7, with 8 bases aligning to TRBD2. V lost 4 bases and J lost 3; bases outside the gene matches: 8. Germline-derived CDR1 and CDR2 are MNHNS and SASEGT. The CDR3 has 15 amino acids. CDR3 loop: CASSAPTSGFYEQYF. As DNA, the CDR3 is TGTGCCAGCAGTGCCCCTACTAGCGGTTTCTACGAGCAGTACTTC.

About this clonotype itself: A far more abundant clone sits one base away, making this likely a read error. The rearrangement uses TRBV6-5 and TRBJ2-1; 13 nucleotides agree with TRBD2. J lost 6 bases, V lost 2 bases, and 4 bases had no gene match. Germline CDR1 MNHEY, CDR2 SVGAGI. CDR3 length: 16 amino acids. The CDR3 region is CASSYRLAGGSNEQFF. Written as DNA, the CDR3 is TGTGCCAGCAGTTACAGACTAGCGGGAGGTTCCAATGAGCAGTTCTTC.

Only a few counts were recorded for this clonotype. A much more abundant neighbour one base away suggests this may be a read error. The rearrangement links TRBV6-2 or TRBV6-3 to TRBJ2-1, with TRBD2 matching 13 bases. This CDR3 region has 15 residues. Germline trimming cut 6 bases from V and 10 bases from J; bases unmatched to any gene: 9. Looked up from germline, CDR1 is MNHEY and CDR2 is SVGEGT. As DNA, the CDR3 is TGTGCCAGCAGAACACTAGCGGGAGGGCCCGGGGAGCAGTTCTTC. Protein: CASRTLAGGPGEQFF.

This clonotype has only a few counts. It differs at one base from a far larger clone, so likely a read error. This sequence joins TRBV6-9 and TRBJ2-7, with 7 bases lining up with TRBD2. This CDR3 comprises 14 residues. Germline values: CDR1 MNHGY, CDR2 SVAAGI. V trimming: 3 bases; J trimming: 4 bases; junction bases outside the gene matches: 6. The CDR3 is CASSYVRGGYEQYF. The CDR3 DNA is TGTGCCAGCAGTTACGTGCGGGGAGGGTACGAGCAGTACTTC.

This clonotype was observed many times. The chain couples TRBV7-9 to TRBJ2-1, with 10 bases fitting TRBD2. The germline CDR1 and CDR2 sequences are SEHNR and FQNEAQ (reference sequence). The CDR3 has 17 residues. Trimming cost V 2 bases and J 9 bases; bases outside gene matches: 13. This chain's CDR3 is CASSLRSSGSSGGEQFF. DNA for the CDR3: TGTGCCAGCAGCTTAAGGTCTAGCGGGAGTTCTGGGGGTGAGCAGTTCTTC. Based on the CDR3 plus reference TRBV7-9 and TRBJ2-1, the full variable domain is DTGVSQNPRHKITKRGQNVTFRCDPISEHNRLYWYRQTLGQGPEFLTYFQNEAQLEKSRLLSDRFSAERPKGSFSTLEIQRTEQGDSAMYLCASSLRSSGSSGGEQFFGPGTRLTVL.

Remarks on this clonotype: It is likely a read error: a sequence one base away is far more abundant. The CDR3 loop is CDSSNAGTNLETQYF. In DNA, the CDR3 is TGTGACAGCAGTAACGCCGGGACTAACTTAGAGACCCAGTACTTC. The genes are TRBV6-2 or TRBV6-3 and TRBJ2-5, with 7 bases that match TRBD2. The CDR3 loop spans 15 amino acids. Per germline, CDR1 MNHEY and CDR2 SVGEGT.

The J gene is TRBJ2-7, the V gene TRBV7-2, with TRBD2 matching over 16 bases. Germline V gives CDR1 SGHTA, CDR2 FQGNSA. CDR3 length: 15 amino acids. V gave up 5 bases and J gave up 7 bases; unmatched junction bases: 5. In DNA, the CDR3 is TGTGCCAGCAGCCTGGGACTAGCGGGAGGGCCGGAGCAGTACTTC. It is translated as CASSLGLAGGPEQYF.

V usage is TRBV28 and J usage is TRBJ1-1, with a weak D call TRBD1 (5 bases). The germline gives CDR1 MDHEN, CDR2 SYDVKM. The ends were cut back, 7 bases at V and 2 bases at J, with 17 bases in the middle. This CDR3 has 15 amino acids. CDR3 loop: CASMGPETENTEAFF. Written as DNA, the CDR3 is TGTGCCAGCATGGGGCCAGAAACAGAAAACACTGAAGCTTTCTTT.

This clonotype was recorded once. The rearrangement uses TRBV6-1 and TRBJ2-7, with 13 bases fitting TRBD2. Germline V gene data show CDR1 as MNHNS and CDR2 as SASEGT. The trim removed 6 bases at V and 4 bases at J, leaving 15 bases unmatched. This CDR3 has 18 amino acids. The CDR3 sequence: CASSRTLGLAGAEYEQYF. DNA of the CDR3: TGTGCCAGCAGCCGTACACTTGGACTAGCGGGAGCGGAGTACGAGCAGTACTTC.